The 16 T cell receptor beta chains reported below all come from one sample, sequenced in a study of T cells in Graves' hyperthyroidism and ophthalmopathy. Researchers amplified the TCR beta CDR3 regions from RNA transcripts. HTBI primers were the set used in a first-round RT-PCR of the TCR CDR3. TCRdb reanalysed the multiplex PCR reads using MiXCR and keeps one entry per CDR3 protein. The data contain about 400,000 distinct CDR3 sequences, more than 15% of them singletons. The sample taken for sequencing was blood. The receptors come from a woman between 18 and 29 years old with Graves' hyperthyroidism.

This clonotype was seen only once. The chain couples TRBV25-1 to TRBJ1-3; possible D gene TRBD1, 5 bases. Looked up from germline, CDR1 is MGHDK and CDR2 is SYGVNS. This CDR3 comprises 15 residues. The V end was cut by 4 bases, the J end by 0 bases, with 10 bases between. In DNA, the CDR3 is TGTGCCAGCAGTGTGTACAGGACCTCTGGAAACACCATATATTTT. Protein sequence: CASSVYRTSGNTIYF.

This clonotype showed up just a few times. The rearrangement joins TRBV20-1 to TRBJ1-5; D is ambiguous. The germline V gene encodes CDR1 DFQATT and CDR2 SNEGSKA (reference sequence). V lost 5 bases and J 3 bases, leaving 8 bases between the germline ends. The CDR3 loop spans 12 amino acids. As DNA, the CDR3 is TGCAGTGCTGGTTACCCCAATCAGCCCCAGCATTTT. Translation: CSAGYPNQPQHF.

Only a few counts were recorded for this clonotype. The chain couples TRBV7-9 to TRBJ1-2; D is unresolved. Trimming stripped 3 bases from V and 6 bases from J, with 11 bases between. Germline CDR1 reads SEHNR; CDR2 reads FQNEAQ (reference sequence). The CDR3 runs to 13 residues. Here the CDR3 reads CASSFEGTDGYTF. The CDR3 bases are TGTGCCAGCAGCTTCGAGGGAACGGATGGCTACACCTTC.

This clonotype showed up many times. The CDR3 spells CASIPRGRDNEQFF. CDR3 coding DNA: TGTGCCAGCATTCCCCGGGGTAGGGACAATGAGCAGTTCTTC. The chain is built from TRBV12-3 or TRBV12-4 and TRBJ2-1; D is possibly TRBD2 (5 bases). The V and J ends lost 7 bases and 5 bases respectively, with 15 bases between them. The CDR3 loop spans 14 amino acids.

The chain is built from TRBV19 and TRBJ1-4, with 7 bases fitting TRBD1. J lost 3 bases, V lost 5 bases, and 3 bases had no gene match. The CDR3 has 14 residues. Per the germline V gene, CDR1 is LNHDA and CDR2 is SQIVND (reference sequence). The CDR3, as DNA: TGTGCCAGTAGTCCACAGGGGTCTAATGAAAAACTGTTTTTT. It specifies CASSPQGSNEKLFF.

Concerning this clonotype itself: A clone one base away is much larger, so this may be a read error. The rearrangement uses TRBV28 and TRBJ2-7; no definite D call. CDR3 length equals 12 residues. CDR1 MDHEN and CDR2 SYDVKM come from the germline V gene. Here the CDR3 reads CVSSLSSLEQYF. In nucleotides, the CDR3 is TGTGTCAGCAGTTTATCATCGCTAGAGCAGTACTTC.

Here the CDR3 reads CASSLVGGLWSNTIYF. The CDR3 bases are TGTGCCAGCAGCTTGGTGGGGGGGCTCTGGAGTAACACCATATATTTT. The rearrangement joins TRBV5-5 to TRBJ1-3; maybe TRBD1 (6 bases). CDR3 length: 16 residues. Germline V CDR1 and CDR2: SGHKS, YYEKEE (reference sequence). With 0 bases removed from V and 7 bases from J, the gap between germline ends came to 17 bases.

This clonotype was detected ten times or more. The V and J genes are TRBV20-1 and TRBJ1-3; TRBD1 agrees at 8 bases. This CDR3 contains 15 residues. The junction had 5 bases not matched to a gene; V was cut back by 1 base and J by 3 bases. CDR1 is DFQATT and CDR2 is SNEGSKA in the germline V gene (reference sequence). Here the CDR3 reads CSARARGLLGNTIYF. The CDR3 DNA sequence: TGCAGTGCTAGAGCCAGGGGGCTGCTTGGAAACACCATATATTTT.

This clonotype was seen at least ten times. The J gene is TRBJ1-2, the V gene TRBV28; D remains unclear. Germline V gives CDR1 MDHEN, CDR2 SYDVKM. The CDR3 has 14 residues. The V end was cut by 6 bases, the J end by 2 bases, with 13 bases between. The CDR3: CASRLLQANYGYTF. DNA for the CDR3: TGTGCCAGCAGGCTACTGCAGGCGAACTATGGCTACACCTTC.

At least ten counts were recorded for this clonotype. This chain joins TRBV11-1 and TRBJ2-7, with a weak D call TRBD1 (6 bases). The germline V gene has CDR1 SGHAT and CDR2 FQDESV (reference sequence). Trimming took off 4 bases at V and 3 bases at J, with 16 bases between the two ends. This CDR3 comprises 15 residues. The CDR3 DNA is TGTGCCAGCAGCTCTACAGGGATGGGACACTACGAGCAGTACTTC. Translation gives CASSSTGMGHYEQYF.

This clonotype came up many times. This chain uses TRBV13 with TRBJ1-1; TRBD1 aligns across 10 bases. The V segment lost 5 bases and the J segment 8 bases; nucleotides outside the gene matches: 8. The CDR3 contains 14 residues. Germline V CDR1 and CDR2: PRHDT, FYEKMQ (reference sequence). The CDR3 loop reads CASSTPGQGTEAFF. CDR3 DNA sequence: TGTGCCAGCAGCACCCCGGGACAGGGGACGGAAGCTTTCTTT. The full variable domain, its missing parts supplied by reference TRBV13 and TRBJ1-1, is AAGVIQSPRHLIKEKRETATLKCYPIPRHDTVYWYQQGPGQDPQFLISFYEKMQSDKGSIPDRFSAQQFSDYHSELNMSSLELGDSALYFCASSTPGQGTEAFFGQGTRLTVV.

This clonotype was recorded many times. The CDR3 bases are TGCAGTGCTATACTAGGCTACAATGAGCAGTTCTTC. This sequence encodes CSAILGYNEQFF. The gene calls are TRBV20-1 and TRBJ2-1; TRBD2 might be the D (5 bases). CDR1 DFQATT and CDR2 SNEGSKA come from the germline V gene (reference sequence). Trimming pared 4 bases from V and 3 bases from J, leaving 7 bases between. This CDR3 contains 12 residues.

This clonotype was seen a handful of times. Written as DNA, the CDR3 is TGTGCCAGCAGCCCTACGAGGGCGGGCAACACTGAAGCTTTCTTT. Protein: CASSPTRAGNTEAFF. The chain uses TRBV9 and TRBJ1-1, with D uncertain. V was clipped by 4 bases and J by 2 bases, with 15 bases between them. In germline, CDR1 is SGDLS, CDR2 YYNGEE. The CDR3 is 15 residues long.

This clonotype occurred many times. The chain combines TRBV20-1 with TRBJ2-5; D is possibly TRBD1 (6 bases). V was shortened by 6 bases and J by 3 bases, with 14 bases between the two germline ends. The CDR3 totals 13 residues. CDR1 is DFQATT and CDR2 is SNEGSKA in the germline V gene (reference sequence). The CDR3 region is CSAKDRSKETQYF. The CDR3 region has the DNA TGCAGTGCCAAGGACAGAAGTAAAGAGACCCAGTACTTC.

This clonotype has ten or more counts. This sequence joins TRBV6-1 and TRBJ2-5, with D perhaps matching TRBD2 (6 bases). Germline V gene sequence: CDR1 MNHNS, CDR2 SASEGT. The CDR3 sequence is 14 residues long. Trimming removed 6 bases at V and 2 bases at J, with 13 bases between. CDR3 DNA sequence: TGTGCCAGCAGGCGCGGGGTCGATCAAGAGACCCAGTACTTC. It specifies CASRRGVDQETQYF.

This clonotype was counted ten times or more. This chain uses TRBV5-1 with TRBJ2-1; D is unclear. The V gene's germline CDR1 is SGHRS and CDR2 YFSETQ. V shed 5 bases and J shed 8 bases, with 20 bases lying between them. This CDR3 contains 15 residues. The chain's CDR3 is CASRYGLGSGDEQFF. CDR3 nucleotides: TGCGCCAGCAGATACGGGCTGGGTTCTGGGGATGAGCAGTTCTTC.